This TCR beta chain was identified in a study of identical twins. This clonotype occurred many times. TCRdb re-called the 5' RACE reads with MiXCR, one entry per CDR3 protein. The data hold around 250,000 distinct CDR3 sequences, with approximately 12% observed a single time. The same data also contributed to another study, on yellow fever vaccine responses in identical twins.

This receptor was taken from a woman under 30 in good health. The sequenced sample was memory (CD45RO+) T cells sorted from blood.

The CDR3 coding sequence is TGTGCCAGCAGCCCAATGGGAGATACGCAGTATTTT. Translating it yields CASSPMGDTQYF. The V call is TRBV6-5, the J call TRBJ2-3; D is unclear. This CDR3 is built from 12 residues. V shed 6 bases and J shed 5 bases, with 9 bases lying between them. Germline-derived CDR1 and CDR2 are MNHEY and SVGAGI.